Listed below are T cell receptor beta chains from one sample, sequenced in a study of shared clonotypes between healthy human individuals. The protocol was immunoSEQ multiplex PCR, while the TCRdb copy is restricted to in-frame clones and leaves out a portion. The table shows some 1,400,000 clones, with around 97% occurring only once. Sample: naive CD4+ T cells sorted from blood. All receptors come from a man under 40 in good health. Both conserved end residues are part of each CDR3. Fields, in order: V gene, J gene, clone size, D gene, CDR3 DNA, CDR3 protein. The D gene is left open where the match is weak. Size is stated for part of the rows, as once, few or many counts, or as a class when the clone is expanded.

V gene: TRBV6-1; J gene: TRBJ2-5; clone size: NA; D gene: NA; CDR3 DNA: TGTGCCAGCAGACAAACAGGGTTGGAGACCCAGTACTTC; CDR3 protein: CASRQTGLETQYF
V gene: TRBV6-5; J gene: TRBJ1-1; clone size: NA; D gene: NA; CDR3 DNA: TGTGCCAGCAGCCCCCCGGGGGCGGGGAACACTGAAGCTTTCTTT; CDR3 protein: CASSPPGAGNTEAFF
V gene: TRBV5-1; J gene: TRBJ2-2; clone size: NA; D gene: TRBD2; CDR3 DNA: TGCGCCAGCAGTCCCGGGACTAGCGGCACCGGGGAGCTGTTTTTT; CDR3 protein: CASSPGTSGTGELFF
V gene: TRBV2; J gene: TRBJ2-5; clone size: NA; D gene: NA; CDR3 DNA: TGTGCCAGCAGTGAATATGGAGGGGCAGAGACCCAGTACTTC; CDR3 protein: CASSEYGGAETQYF
V gene: TRBV29-1; J gene: TRBJ2-3; clone size: NA; D gene: TRBD2; CDR3 DNA: TGCAGCGTTGGGGGGGGTGTTGGAGATACGCAGTATTTT; CDR3 protein: CSVGGGVGDTQYF
V gene: TRBV19; J gene: TRBJ1-5; clone size: once; D gene: TRBD1; CDR3 DNA: TGTGCCAGTAGAACCCTGGACAGGGACCGAAATCAGCCCCAGCATTTT; CDR3 protein: CASRTLDRDRNQPQHF
V gene: TRBV29-1; J gene: TRBJ1-2; clone size: NA; D gene: TRBD1; CDR3 DNA: TGCAGCGTCGACCATGGACAGGGGAACTATGGCTACACCTTC; CDR3 protein: CSVDHGQGNYGYTF
V gene: TRBV2; J gene: TRBJ1-1; clone size: NA; D gene: TRBD1; CDR3 DNA: TGTGCCAGCAGAGGGGACAGGAACACTGAAGCTTTCTTT; CDR3 protein: CASRGDRNTEAFF
V gene: TRBV30; J gene: TRBJ2-5; clone size: NA; D gene: NA; CDR3 DNA: TGTGCCTGGACCCACAAAGAGACCCAGTACTTC; CDR3 protein: CAWTHKETQYF
V gene: TRBV27; J gene: TRBJ2-7; clone size: NA; D gene: NA; CDR3 DNA: TGTGCCAGCAGTTTAAGTAGTTCCGGCTGGACAAACTACGAGCAGTACTTC; CDR3 protein: CASSLSSSGWTNYEQYF
V gene: TRBV18; J gene: TRBJ2-7; clone size: NA; D gene: NA; CDR3 DNA: TGTGCCAGCTCGCGCGAGACTAGGCCCTCCTACGAGCAGTACTTC; CDR3 protein: CASSRETRPSYEQYF
V gene: TRBV27; J gene: TRBJ1-2; clone size: NA; D gene: NA; CDR3 DNA: TGTGCCAGCAGTTTATCGAACAGGGACAACTATGGCTACACCTTC; CDR3 protein: CASSLSNRDNYGYTF
V gene: TRBV28; J gene: TRBJ1-1; clone size: NA; D gene: NA; CDR3 DNA: TGTGCCAGCAGTTTTCGGGAATTGACTGAAGCTTTCTTT; CDR3 protein: CASSFRELTEAFF
V gene: TRBV5-6; J gene: TRBJ2-3; clone size: NA; D gene: TRBD2; CDR3 DNA: TGTGCCAGCAGCTTCCCTAGCGGGAGGGCTAGCACAGATACGCAGTATTTT; CDR3 protein: CASSFPSGRASTDTQYF
V gene: TRBV5-5; J gene: TRBJ1-2; clone size: NA; D gene: NA; CDR3 DNA: TGTGCCAGCAGCTTGGGACATGGCTATGGCTACACCTTC; CDR3 protein: CASSLGHGYGYTF
V gene: TRBV19; J gene: TRBJ1-1; clone size: NA; D gene: NA; CDR3 DNA: TGTGCCAGTAGTATATCCCAGGTCTACTTCAGCACTGAAGCTTTCTTT; CDR3 protein: CASSISQVYFSTEAFF
V gene: TRBV6-4; J gene: TRBJ2-7; clone size: NA; D gene: NA; CDR3 DNA: TGTGCCAGCAGTGAGCCCGGGCGGGACACCACCTACGAGCAGTACTTC; CDR3 protein: CASSEPGRDTTYEQYF
V gene: TRBV6-5; J gene: TRBJ2-5; clone size: once; D gene: NA; CDR3 DNA: TGTGCCAGCAGTTACGACGGGACCCAGTACTTC; CDR3 protein: CASSYDGTQYF
V gene: TRBV7-2; J gene: TRBJ2-7; clone size: once; D gene: NA; CDR3 DNA: TGTGCCAGCAGCTTAGCGGGATCCTATTACGAGCAGTACTTC; CDR3 protein: CASSLAGSYYEQYF
V gene: TRBV5-1; J gene: TRBJ2-1; clone size: NA; D gene: TRBD2; CDR3 DNA: TGCGCCAGCAGCTCGGGACTAGCGGGAAAAATCTACAATGAGCAGTTCTTC; CDR3 protein: CASSSGLAGKIYNEQFF
V gene: TRBV6-5; J gene: TRBJ2-2; clone size: once; D gene: TRBD1; CDR3 DNA: TGTGCCGAAGACAGGGTGCCCACCGGGGAGCTGTTTTTT; CDR3 protein: CAEDRVPTGELFF
V gene: TRBV7-9; J gene: TRBJ2-1; clone size: NA; D gene: TRBD2; CDR3 DNA: TGTGCCAGCAGCACAAGAACTAGCGGCCCTAGCTCCTACAATGAGCAGTTCTTC; CDR3 protein: CASSTRTSGPSSYNEQFF
V gene: TRBV5-1; J gene: TRBJ2-7; clone size: NA; D gene: NA; CDR3 DNA: TGCGCCAGCAGCTTGTCCCCAGGGGATAGGAACGAGCAGTACTTC; CDR3 protein: CASSLSPGDRNEQYF
V gene: TRBV30; J gene: TRBJ2-7; clone size: NA; D gene: TRBD1; CDR3 DNA: TGTGCCTGGAGTCACAGGGGAGTTGAGCAGTACTTC; CDR3 protein: CAWSHRGVEQYF
V gene: TRBV9; J gene: TRBJ2-1; clone size: NA; D gene: NA; CDR3 DNA: TGTGCCAGCAGCGTAGTTGGCAGTAACAATGAGCAGTTCTTC; CDR3 protein: CASSVVGSNNEQFF
V gene: TRBV4-1; J gene: TRBJ2-1; clone size: NA; D gene: TRBD2; CDR3 DNA: TGCGCCAGCAGCCAAGACCTTAGGGCGGGAGTCCCCTACAATGAGCAGTTCTTC; CDR3 protein: CASSQDLRAGVPYNEQFF
V gene: TRBV7-9; J gene: TRBJ2-3; clone size: NA; D gene: NA; CDR3 DNA: TGTGCCAGCAGCTCCAGTATGTCTCCCCACCCGACGGATACGCAGTATTTT; CDR3 protein: CASSSSMSPHPTDTQYF
V gene: TRBV27; J gene: TRBJ1-2; clone size: NA; D gene: NA; CDR3 DNA: TGTGCCAGCAGTCGCTGGGGCCGGGGGGACAACTATGGCTACACCTTC; CDR3 protein: CASSRWGRGDNYGYTF
V gene: TRBV19; J gene: TRBJ1-1; clone size: NA; D gene: NA; CDR3 DNA: TGTGCCAGTAGTATAGAGGTGGGGACAAACACTGAAGCTTTCTTT; CDR3 protein: CASSIEVGTNTEAFF
V gene: TRBV6-5; J gene: TRBJ2-3; clone size: NA; D gene: NA; CDR3 DNA: TGTGCCAGCACCCCCTTCAGGGTGGCAGATACGCAGTATTTT; CDR3 protein: CASTPFRVADTQYF
V gene: TRBV6-5; J gene: TRBJ2-3; clone size: NA; D gene: TRBD1; CDR3 DNA: TGTGCCAGCAGTTCGGTCCCGGGACAGGTTTCCCAGTATTTT; CDR3 protein: CASSSVPGQVSQYF
V gene: TRBV7-8; J gene: TRBJ2-7; clone size: NA; D gene: TRBD2; CDR3 DNA: TGTGCCAGCAGCTTAGGTTTGCTAGCGGGAGGCAACGAGCAGTACTTC; CDR3 protein: CASSLGLLAGGNEQYF
V gene: TRBV11-2; J gene: TRBJ2-3; clone size: NA; D gene: NA; CDR3 DNA: TGTGCCAGCAGCCCATATGGGGGAGATACGCAGTATTTT; CDR3 protein: CASSPYGGDTQYF
V gene: TRBV5-1; J gene: TRBJ1-1; clone size: NA; D gene: NA; CDR3 DNA: TGCGCCAGCAGCGACGTGGTGAACACTGAAGCTTTCTTT; CDR3 protein: CASSDVVNTEAFF
V gene: TRBV5-6; J gene: TRBJ1-5; clone size: once; D gene: NA; CDR3 DNA: TGTGCCACCCCAAAGCTAGCGCCCCAGCATTTT; CDR3 protein: CATPKLAPQHF
V gene: TRBV9; J gene: TRBJ2-6; clone size: NA; D gene: NA; CDR3 DNA: TGTGCCAGCAGCGTAGGAGGACGGAACTCTGGGGCCAACGTCCTGACTTTC; CDR3 protein: CASSVGGRNSGANVLTF
V gene: TRBV6-1; J gene: TRBJ1-4; clone size: NA; D gene: NA; CDR3 DNA: TGTGCCAGCAGTGCCAACAGGGTTAATGAAAAACTGTTTTTT; CDR3 protein: CASSANRVNEKLFF
V gene: TRBV6-5; J gene: TRBJ2-7; clone size: NA; D gene: TRBD1; CDR3 DNA: TGTGCCAGCAGTGCGGACAGGGAGGCCTACGAGCAGTACTTC; CDR3 protein: CASSADREAYEQYF
V gene: TRBV7-2; J gene: TRBJ1-2; clone size: NA; D gene: NA; CDR3 DNA: TGTGCCAGCAGCTTAAGGACCAAATCTAACTATGGCTACACCTTC; CDR3 protein: CASSLRTKSNYGYTF
V gene: TRBV25-1; J gene: TRBJ2-2; clone size: NA; D gene: TRBD2; CDR3 DNA: TGTGCCACCGGGACTAGCGGGAACACCGGGGAGCTGTTTTTT; CDR3 protein: CATGTSGNTGELFF
V gene: TRBV5-1; J gene: TRBJ2-3; clone size: NA; D gene: NA; CDR3 DNA: TGCGCCAGCAGCCCGGTTGGGACAGATACGCAGTATTTT; CDR3 protein: CASSPVGTDTQYF
V gene: TRBV7-3; J gene: TRBJ2-7; clone size: NA; D gene: NA; CDR3 DNA: TGTGCCAGCAGCTTCCTGGCGGAGGGGTTCGAGCAGTACTTC; CDR3 protein: CASSFLAEGFEQYF
V gene: TRBV4-1; J gene: TRBJ2-2; clone size: NA; D gene: NA; CDR3 DNA: TGCGCCAGCAGACCAGGGAGGACGGTGGGGGCCGGGGAGCTGTTTTTT; CDR3 protein: CASRPGRTVGAGELFF
V gene: TRBV7-9; J gene: TRBJ2-3; clone size: NA; D gene: TRBD2; CDR3 DNA: TGTGCCAGCAGCCCCGCGGTGGCGGGAGGCCTCTCGAGCGATACGCAGTATTTT; CDR3 protein: CASSPAVAGGLSSDTQYF